These T cell receptor beta chains were read from a single sample in a study of blood T cell repertoires in COVID-19. Method: immunoSEQ multiplex PCR; TCRdb's copy keeps in-frame clones and lacks some. Seen here are around 99,000 clones, about 90% observed once, and the top ten hold 4% to 6%. The material sequenced was peripheral blood. The receptors were sampled from a man in his forties or fifties with active or convalescent COVID-19. CDR3s leave out the opening cysteine and the closing phenylalanine or tryptophan.

V: TRBV30; J: TRBJ1-1; CDR3: AWSGRGVTEAF
V: TRBV19; J: TRBJ1-5; CDR3: ASSMEGYQPQH
V: TRBV7-9; J: TRBJ2-3; CDR3: ASSLGSFPHTDTQY
V: TRBV19; J: TRBJ1-3; CDR3: ASSTGGQLLSGNTIY
V: TRBV9; J: TRBJ2-7; CDR3: ASTAAGGEDEQY
V: TRBV6-6; J: TRBJ1-2; CDR3: ASSYLTGGDGYT
V: TRBV5-5; J: TRBJ1-3; CDR3: ASSQGTGSSGNTIY
V: TRBV28; J: TRBJ2-1; CDR3: ASRLAGPSYNEQF
V: TRBV11-3; J: TRBJ2-2; CDR3: ASSLGQANTGELF
V: TRBV7-2; J: TRBJ1-2; CDR3: ASSFGQGLGGYT
V: TRBV18; J: TRBJ2-3; CDR3: ASSTRTSDTDTQY
V: TRBV7-2; J: TRBJ2-7; CDR3: ASSRTGGSYEQY
V: TRBV5-1; J: TRBJ2-1; CDR3: ASSRRGIYNEQF
V: TRBV19; J: TRBJ1-5; CDR3: ASSIGPGQRQPQH
V: TRBV15; J: TRBJ2-3; CDR3: ATDLAGGDTQY
V: TRBV19; J: TRBJ1-4; CDR3: ASSSPGQGVTDEKLF
V: TRBV9; J: TRBJ1-3; CDR3: ASTVGSSGNTIY
V: TRBV18; J: TRBJ1-1; CDR3: ASSPPTGQYTEAF
V: TRBV2; J: TRBJ1-2; CDR3: ASSAGQGNYGYT
V: TRBV4-1; J: TRBJ2-5; CDR3: ASSQTDRGSGETQY
V: TRBV11-2; J: TRBJ1-4; CDR3: ASSLSGRKEKLF
V: TRBV30; J: TRBJ1-1; CDR3: AWSALAGGRTEAF
V: TRBV5-4; J: TRBJ2-3; CDR3: ASNSGLAGVRDTQY
V: TRBV28; J: TRBJ2-2; CDR3: ASSSGGSGELF
V: TRBV28; J: TRBJ2-1; CDR3: ASSLRERRNEQF
V: TRBV9; J: TRBJ2-3; CDR3: ASSAGTDTQY
V: TRBV19; J: TRBJ1-2; CDR3: ASSVRVPIYGYT
V: TRBV19; J: TRBJ2-7; CDR3: ASSIGGSWDEQY
V: TRBV28; J: TRBJ1-2; CDR3: ASSTDRAYGYT
V: TRBV18; J: TRBJ1-2; CDR3: ASSLGQGSIIDGYT
V: TRBV12-5; J: TRBJ1-5; CDR3: ASDTLGQKGHLCNQPQH
V: TRBV4-3; J: TRBJ2-7; CDR3: ASSQVLAGGSYEQY
V: TRBV14; J: TRBJ2-7; CDR3: ASSQDLLVRRGEQY
V: TRBV6-5; J: TRBJ1-1; CDR3: ASTRGEGTEAF
V: TRBV11-2; J: TRBJ1-6; CDR3: ASSRTRTEPRSLH
V: TRBV29-1; J: TRBJ1-2; CDR3: SVDEQGGADGYT
V: TRBV4-2; J: TRBJ1-1; CDR3: ASSHDDRPNTEAF
V: TRBV19; J: TRBJ1-1; CDR3: ASSFTGTGGGNTEAF
V: TRBV3-1/TRBV3-2; J: TRBJ2-5; CDR3: ASSCDRVKKTQY
V: TRBV19; J: TRBJ2-1; CDR3: ASSPEGDGYNEQF